A single sample is the source of the 12 T cell receptor beta chains below, sequenced in a study of regulatory T cells in long-lasting Graves disease. Libraries of TCR beta came from iRepertoire HTBI primers plus Arm-PCR of CDR3 regions. MiXCR, applied by TCRdb to the multiplex PCR reads, yields one record per CDR3 protein. The sample records around 500,000 distinct CDR3 sequences, less than 25% being singletons. As for time point: persistent/refractory GD, antithyroid drugs over 5 years with positive TRAb. Following extraction of RNA from PBMCs, that RNA was used to make the TCR library. This specimen was peripheral blood mononuclear cells (PBMCs), taken when the disease was refractory, from a patient treated with antithyroid drugs. Receptors originate from a female donor with Graves disease.

Note on this clonotype: At one of its ends the junction is not consistent with the germline gene, which may arise from a read error. The gene calls are TRBV7-7 and TRBJ2-5; D call uncertain. In germline, CDR1 is SSHAT, CDR2 FNYEAQ (reference sequence). The CDR3 sequence is 14 residues long. This chain's CDR3 is CASSPSHDFETQYF. The CDR3 nucleotides are TGTGCTAGCAGCCCCTCGCATGACTTCGAGACCCAGTACTTC. Filled out from reference TRBV7-7 and TRBJ2-5, the complete variable domain reads GAGVSQSPRYKVTKRGQDVTLRCDPISSHATLYWYQQALGQGPEFLTYFNYEAQPDKSGLPSDRFSAERPEGSISTLTIQRTEQRDSAMYRCASSPSHDFETQYFGPGTRLLVL.

A few counts support this clonotype. The chain is built from TRBV24-1 and TRBJ2-4; D is undetermined. The CDR3 length is 14 residues. Trimming took off 2 bases at V and 2 bases at J, with 6 bases between the two ends. From germline, CDR1 is KGHDR and CDR2 SFDVKD. In nucleotides, the CDR3 is TGTGCCACCAGTGATTCCGACTCCAAAAACATTCAGTACTTC. It codes for CATSDSDSKNIQYF.

Many counts were recorded for this clonotype. The chain has TRBV28 and TRBJ1-1; D remains unclear. V was trimmed by 2 bases and J by 1 base, leaving 8 bases between them. Per germline, CDR1 MDHEN and CDR2 SYDVKM. This CDR3 is 14 amino acids long. The DNA for the CDR3 is TGTGCCAGCAGTTTACTGACGGGGAACACTGAAGCTTTCTTT. Protein sequence: CASSLLTGNTEAFF.

This clonotype was seen at least ten times. This chain links TRBV28 with TRBJ1-2; tentative D call: TRBD1 (5 bases). Germline values: CDR1 MDHEN, CDR2 SYDVKM. Trimming removed 8 bases at V and 6 bases at J, with 16 bases between. The CDR3 spans 13 residues. DNA for the CDR3: TGTGCCAGCCGAGAGGCAGGGTACGATGGCTACACCTTC. It specifies CASREAGYDGYTF.

This clonotype was seen a few times. The chain combines TRBV27 with TRBJ2-5; TRBD2 matches at 10 bases. Germline assignment: CDR1 MNHEY and CDR2 SMNVEV (reference sequence). V lost 6 bases to trimming and J lost 5 bases; unmatched junction nucleotides: 12. The CDR3 totals 16 residues. CDR3 amino acids: CASSPTLAGVRETQYF. For the CDR3, the DNA is TGTGCCAGCAGCCCGACCCTAGCGGGAGTAAGGGAGACCCAGTACTTC.

This clonotype was found many times. The chain recombines TRBV6-1 with TRBJ2-7; D is uncertain. Per the germline V gene, CDR1 is MNHNS and CDR2 is SASEGT. This CDR3 has 12 residues. The V and J ends lost 6 bases and 6 bases respectively, with 12 bases between them. The CDR3 loop is CASRDPPGEQYF. The CDR3 nucleotides read TGTGCCAGCAGAGATCCCCCGGGCGAGCAGTACTTC.

The rearrangement joins TRBV29-1 to TRBJ1-2; TRBD1 matches 11 bases. V dropped 1 base and J dropped 4; count of bases not matched to a gene: 2. CDR1 is SQVTM, CDR2 ANQGSEA, per germline. The length of the CDR3 is 14 residues. The CDR3 reads CSVEGGTGGYGYTF. The CDR3 DNA sequence: TGCAGCGTTGAAGGTGGGACAGGGGGCTATGGCTACACCTTC.

CDR3 DNA sequence: TGTGCCAGCAGCTTAACCAGGGCACGTGGTTGGACTGAAGCTTTCTTT. This sequence encodes CASSLTRARGWTEAFF. This chain uses TRBV7-8 with TRBJ1-1, with a weak D call TRBD1 (5 bases). CDR3 length: 16 amino acids. CDR1 is SGHVS and CDR2 is FQNEAQ in the germline V gene. Deletions cut 2 bases from V and 5 bases from J, with 18 bases between.

This clonotype was seen ten or more times. This chain uses TRBV2 with TRBJ2-5, with 9 bases identical to TRBD1. CDR3 length: 14 amino acids. Germline CDR1 reads SNHLY; CDR2 reads FYNNEI. The trim removed 6 bases at V and 5 bases at J, leaving 7 bases unmatched. The CDR3 is CASRGTGLSETQYF. Written as DNA, the CDR3 is TGTGCCAGCAGAGGGACAGGGTTGTCCGAGACCCAGTACTTC.

The CDR3 DNA is TGTGCCAGCAGCAACAGGGGGCGAGGCACTGAAGCTTTCTTT. As protein: CASSNRGRGTEAFF. The chain carries TRBV14 and TRBJ1-1; 9 nucleotides align to TRBD1. With V trimmed by 5 bases and J by 4 bases, 5 bases remained unmatched. Per the germline V gene, CDR1 is SGHDN and CDR2 is FVKESK. The CDR3 contains 14 residues.

The CDR3 sequence: CASSQDPGTLSYEQYF. CDR3 bases: TGTGCCAGCAGCCAAGATCCCGGGACACTGTCCTACGAGCAGTACTTC. The J gene is TRBJ2-7, the V gene TRBV4-2; a weak D match, TRBD1 (6 bases). Trimming left V 0 bases short and J 1 base short, with 13 bases between. From germline, CDR1 is LGHNA and CDR2 YNFKEQ. This CDR3 has 16 amino acids.

This clonotype was observed a few times. This chain connects TRBV5-6 to TRBJ1-1, with 9 positions matching TRBD1. CDR1 SGHDT and CDR2 YYEEEE come from the germline V gene. Trimming at V came to 3 bases and at J to 11 bases, leaving 8 bases not matched to a gene. The CDR3 is 13 amino acids. The CDR3 DNA follows: TGTGCCAGCAGCTGGGGACAGGGTGGAATGGCTTTCTTT. It is translated as CASSWGQGGMAFF. The full variable domain, its missing parts supplied by reference TRBV5-6 and TRBJ1-1, is DAGVTQSPTHLIKTRGQQVTLRCSPKSGHDTVSWYQQALGQGPQFIFQYYEEEERQRGNFPDRFSGHQFPNYSSELNVNALLLGDSALYLCASSWGQGGMAFFGQGTRLTVV.